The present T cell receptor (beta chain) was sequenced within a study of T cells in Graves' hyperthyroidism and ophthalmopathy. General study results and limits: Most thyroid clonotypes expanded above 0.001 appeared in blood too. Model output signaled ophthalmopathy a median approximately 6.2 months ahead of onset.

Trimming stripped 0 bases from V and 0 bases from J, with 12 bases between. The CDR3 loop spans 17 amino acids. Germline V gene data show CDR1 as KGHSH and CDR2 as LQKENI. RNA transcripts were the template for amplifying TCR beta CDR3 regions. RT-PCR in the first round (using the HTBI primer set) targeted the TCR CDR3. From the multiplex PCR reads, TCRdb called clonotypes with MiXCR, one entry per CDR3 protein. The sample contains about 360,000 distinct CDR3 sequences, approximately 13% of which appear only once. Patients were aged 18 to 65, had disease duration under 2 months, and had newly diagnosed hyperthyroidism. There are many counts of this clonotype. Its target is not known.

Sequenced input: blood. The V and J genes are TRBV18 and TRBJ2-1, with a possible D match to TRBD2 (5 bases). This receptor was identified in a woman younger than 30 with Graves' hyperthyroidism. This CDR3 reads CASSPPGTGSSYNEQFF. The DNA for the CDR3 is TGTGCCAGCTCACCACCGGGAACGGGGAGCTCCTACAATGAGCAGTTCTTC.